The 9 T cell receptor beta chains listed next were all sequenced from one sample in a study of cytomegalovirus exposure and HLA in healthy donors. PCR involved 60 Vbeta and 13 Jbeta primers. Profiling relied on immunoSEQ multiplex PCR, and the TCRdb table lists in-frame clones only, not all of them. The data hold 60,000 to 85,000 clones, with around 78% observed a single time. The material sequenced was PBMCs. Receptors were obtained from a man aged 40-49 years in good health and CMV-seronegative.

The chain joins TRBV12-5 to TRBJ1-5; TRBD1 matches 11 bases. The CDR3 totals 17 residues. The germline gives CDR1 LGHNT, CDR2 FRNRAP. Germline trimming cut 0 bases from V and 6 bases from J; bases unmatched to any gene: 7. CDR3 in DNA: TGTGCTAGTGGTTTGGTACTAGCTGGGACAGGGGGTCAGCCCCAGCATTTT. As protein: CASGLVLAGTGGQPQHF. Looking up the rest from reference TRBV12-5 and TRBJ1-5 gives the full variable domain: DARVTQTPRHKVTEMGQEVTMRCQPILGHNTVFWYRQTMMQGLELLAYFRNRAPLDDSGMPKDRFSAEMPDATLATLKIQPSEPRDSAVYFCASGLVLAGTGGQPQHFGDGTRLSIL.

The chain has TRBV5-1 and TRBJ1-1, with 8 positions matching TRBD1. J was trimmed by 7 bases and V by 2 bases; bases with no gene match: 7. Germline CDR1 SGHRS, CDR2 YFSETQ. There are 14 residues in the CDR3. CDR3 sequence (DNA): TGCGCCAGCAGCTTTAACAGGGGGGAATGTGAAGCTTTCTTT. Translating it yields CASSFNRGECEAFF. Full variable domain (remainder filled in from reference TRBV5-1 and TRBJ1-1): KAGVTQTPRYLIKTRGQQVTLSCSPISGHRSVSWYQQTPGQGLQFLFEYFSETQRNKGNFPGRFSGRQFSNSRSEMNVSTLELGDSALYLCASSFNRGECEAFFGQGTRLTVV.

This clone was found a few times. The DNA of the CDR3 is TGTGCCAGCAGTTCAGGCCGAAGGGGGTATTACGAGCAGTACTTC. It encodes CASSSGRRGYYEQYF. This chain links TRBV6-5 with TRBJ2-7; D might be TRBD1 (6 bases). With 4 bases removed from V and 4 bases from J, the gap between germline ends came to 17 bases. CDR1 MNHEY and CDR2 SVGAGI come from the germline V gene. The CDR3 is 15 amino acids.

The rearrangement links TRBV30 to TRBJ1-5, with 7 bases that match TRBD1. The CDR3 contains 16 residues. V was clipped by 1 base and J by 2 bases; unmatched bases: 8. CDR1 and CDR2 (germline): GTSNPN, SVGIG (reference sequence). The CDR3 nucleotides read TGTGCCTGGAGTGAGGGACAGACTTTGGGCAATCAGCCCCAGCATTTT. Translating it yields CAWSEGQTLGNQPQHF.

The chain joins TRBV6-5 to TRBJ1-5; 9 bases map to TRBD1. Per germline, CDR1 MNHEY and CDR2 SVGAGI. CDR3 length equals 14 residues. The junction had 3 bases not matched to a gene; V was cut back by 4 bases and J by 5 bases. The CDR3 sequence is CASSSTGGHQPQHF. CDR3 DNA: TGTGCCAGCAGTTCGACAGGGGGTCATCAGCCCCAGCATTTT.

The genes are TRBV7-2 and TRBJ2-3; D possibly corresponds to TRBD2 (6 bases). Germline-derived CDR1 and CDR2 are SGHTA and FQGNSA. The CDR3 totals 17 residues. Trimming cost V 5 bases and J 2 bases, with 20 bases left between them. DNA for the CDR3: TGTGCCAGCAGCCTAAGGGTTTACGGGGGTTACACAGATACGCAGTATTTT. This encodes CASSLRVYGGYTDTQYF.

V is TRBV19 and J is TRBJ2-7; 8 bases are shared with TRBD2. V dropped 3 bases and J dropped 2; count of bases not matched to a gene: 3. There are 14 residues in the CDR3. Per germline, CDR1 LNHDA and CDR2 SQIVND (reference sequence). The CDR3 DNA reads TGTGCCAGTAGTATTGGCGGGGGGCCCTACGAGCAGTACTTC. This encodes CASSIGGGPYEQYF. Based on the CDR3 plus reference TRBV19 and TRBJ2-7, the full variable domain is DGGITQSPKYLFRKEGQNVTLSCEQNLNHDAMYWYRQDPGQGLRLIYYSQIVNDFQKGDIAEGYSVSREKKESFPLTVTSAQKNPTAFYLCASSIGGGPYEQYFGPGTRLTVT.

Points on this clone: The same CDR3 arises from other DNA sequences in this sample as well. The V call is TRBV5-1, the J call TRBJ2-7; 8 bases fit TRBD1. V lost 0 bases, J lost 0 bases, and 5 bases stayed unmatched. Germline V gives CDR1 SGHRS, CDR2 YFSETQ. The CDR3 extends over 16 amino acids. The CDR3: CASSLAGQVSSYEQYF. The CDR3 nucleotides read TGCGCCAGCAGCTTGGCGGGACAGGTCAGCTCCTACGAGCAGTACTTC.

V is TRBV28 and J is TRBJ1-1; TRBD1 might be the D (5 bases). Germline assignment: CDR1 MDHEN and CDR2 SYDVKM. Trimming cost V 4 bases and J 8 bases, with 14 bases left between them. The CDR3 covers 13 residues. The chain's CDR3 is CASSSEDRLEAFF. The DNA for the CDR3 is TGTGCCAGCAGTTCGGAAGACAGATTGGAAGCTTTCTTT.